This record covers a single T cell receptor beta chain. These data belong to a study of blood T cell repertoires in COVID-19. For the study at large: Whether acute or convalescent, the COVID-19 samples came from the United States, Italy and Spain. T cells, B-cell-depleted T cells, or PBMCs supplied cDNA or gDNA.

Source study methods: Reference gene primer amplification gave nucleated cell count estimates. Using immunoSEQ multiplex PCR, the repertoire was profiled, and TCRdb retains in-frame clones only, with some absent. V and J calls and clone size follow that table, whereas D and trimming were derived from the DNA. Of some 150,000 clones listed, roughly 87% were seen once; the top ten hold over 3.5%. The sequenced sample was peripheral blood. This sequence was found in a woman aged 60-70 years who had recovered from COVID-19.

The chain's CDR3 is CASSFIGGDGELFF. For the CDR3, the DNA is TGTGCCAGCAGCTTCATCGGGGGTGACGGGGAGCTGTTTTTT. The chain uses TRBV5-4 and TRBJ2-2; tentatively, D is TRBD2 (6 bases). This CDR3 contains 14 residues. CDR1 and CDR2 (germline): SGHNT, YYREEE (reference sequence). Trimming left V 2 bases short and J 7 bases short, with 12 bases between.